Listed below are T cell receptor beta chains from one sample, sequenced in a study of T-cell memory formation after mild COVID-19. One entry per CDR3 protein, called by TCRdb with MiXCR from the 5' RACE reads. Of roughly 190,000 distinct CDR3 sequences in the sample, about 17% were seen once. The sample was PBMCs or a T cell subset sorted from them (not recorded which). The origin of the receptors is an adult woman who had mild COVID-19 (a few samples of this study predate the infection). Cell type and time point are not known. The CDR3 runs from the conserved cysteine through the conserved F or W. The D gene is left open where the match is weak. Size values are once, few and many counts, or a class for expanded clones, and some rows have none.

clone size | J gene | V gene | D gene | CDR3 DNA | CDR3 protein
NA | TRBJ2-5 | TRBV20-1 | TRBD2 | TGCAGTGCTAGACCCGGGAGGGCCGGAGAGACCCAGTACTTC | CSARPGRAGETQYF
few | TRBJ2-7 | TRBV4-3 | NA | TGCGCCAGCAGCCCCCGGGCCGCCTACGAGCAGTACTTC | CASSPRAAYEQYF
NA | TRBJ2-2 | TRBV6-6 | NA | TGTGCCAGCAGTCCGCGGGGCAGGCCTTTAAATTCGAACACCGGGGAGCTGTTTTTT | CASSPRGRPLNSNTGELFF
NA | TRBJ1-6 | TRBV9 | NA | TGTGCCAGCAGCGCACTCTCCCCGACTACACCCCTCCACTTT | CASSALSPTTPLHF
few | TRBJ1-2 | TRBV5-5 | NA | TGTGCCAGCAGCTTGGCCAGGGACAAGAGGAACTATGGCTACACCTTC | CASSLARDKRNYGYTF
NA | TRBJ2-1 | TRBV7-8 | NA | TGTGCCAGCAGCTTAACCGGGACTCCTAACAATGAGCAGTTCTTC | CASSLTGTPNNEQFF
NA | TRBJ2-3 | TRBV4-2 | TRBD2 | TGTGCCAGCAGCCAAGCCTGGGCGGGAGGGCCAGATACGCAGTATTTT | CASSQAWAGGPDTQYF
NA | TRBJ1-2 | TRBV4-3 | NA | TGCGCCAGCAGCCAAGATCGCTGGTCCAACTATGGCTACACCTTC | CASSQDRWSNYGYTF
few | TRBJ2-3 | TRBV5-1 | NA | TGCGCCAGCAGCTTGGCACTAGTAGTTGCTTCTAGCACAGATACGCAGTATTTT | CASSLALVVASSTDTQYF
NA | TRBJ2-5 | TRBV18 | NA | TGTGCCAGCTCGACAGACAGTAAAGAGACCCAGTACTTC | CASSTDSKETQYF
few | TRBJ2-7 | TRBV5-1 | NA | TGCGCCAGCAGCGAGGGAGCTTGGAGTGAGCAGTACTTC | CASSEGAWSEQYF
few | TRBJ2-5 | TRBV15 | NA | TGTGCCACCAGCAGAGGGTCACAGGGAAGGGTTGGTGAGACCCAGTACTTC | CATSRGSQGRVGETQYF
many | TRBJ2-5 | TRBV18 | NA | TGCGCCAGCAGCCCGGGGAGGGAGACCCAGTACTTC | CASSPGRETQYF
NA | TRBJ1-2 | TRBV7-8 | NA | TGTGCCAGCAGCCGGAAGGGGGGCGACTATGGCTACACCTTC | CASSRKGGDYGYTF
few | TRBJ1-2 | TRBV7-2 | TRBD1 | TGTGCCAGCAGCTTATGGGACAGGGTGGGCTATGGCCACACCTTC | CASSLWDRVGYGHTF
few | TRBJ2-1 | TRBV6-2/TRBV6-3 | NA | TGTGCCAGCAGTTACGGGTTTGGGGGTCGCGAGCAGTTCTTC | CASSYGFGGREQFF
few | TRBJ2-6 | TRBV5-5 | NA | TGTGCCAGCAGCTTTGGCTACTCTGGGGCCAACGTCCTGACTTTC | CASSFGYSGANVLTF
NA | TRBJ1-2 | TRBV24-1 | TRBD1 | TGTGCCACCAGTGACCGAGGGACAGGGCTTATAGGTGGCTACACCTTC | CATSDRGTGLIGGYTF
NA | TRBJ2-7 | TRBV10-3 | TRBD1 | TGTGCCATCAGTTTGTCGGGACAGAGCTACGAGCAGTACTTC | CAISLSGQSYEQYF
few | TRBJ1-2 | TRBV7-8 | NA | TGTGCCAGCAGCGACCGAACAGGGTCAGTTAAAGGCTACACCTTC | CASSDRTGSVKGYTF
many | TRBJ2-5 | TRBV4-2 | TRBD1 | TGTGCCAGCAGCCAAGAGGGGGACAGGGTGAGCCAAGAGACCCAGTACTTC | CASSQEGDRVSQETQYF
NA | TRBJ1-5 | TRBV24-1 | NA | TGTGCCACCAGTGACCCTCGGACACGGAATCAGCCCCAGCATTTT | CATSDPRTRNQPQHF
few | TRBJ2-1 | TRBV24-1 | TRBD1 | TGTGCCACCAGTGAAAAGGGACAGGGGCCCTACAATGAGCAGTTCTTC | CATSEKGQGPYNEQFF
NA | TRBJ1-5 | TRBV25-1 | TRBD1 | TGTGCCAGCAGTGAGACAGGGGGCCATCAGCCCCAGCATTTT | CASSETGGHQPQHF
NA | TRBJ2-5 | TRBV4-2 | NA | TGTGCCAGCAGCCAAGATAGGGAAGAGACCCAGTACTTC | CASSQDREETQYF
NA | TRBJ1-1 | TRBV13 | NA | TGTGCCAGCAGCTTAGGCCCCCGGACAGCGGGAAACACTGAAGCTTTCTTT | CASSLGPRTAGNTEAFF
NA | TRBJ2-1 | TRBV7-9 | NA | TGTGCCAGCAGCCCCCAGGGGGGCGCTTCCTACAATGAGCAGTTCTTC | CASSPQGGASYNEQFF
NA | TRBJ2-7 | TRBV7-8 | NA | TGTGCCAGCAGCCCAGTAGGGACGTTCTCCTACGAGCAGTACTTC | CASSPVGTFSYEQYF
few | TRBJ1-2 | TRBV5-6 | TRBD1 | TGTGCCAGCAGCTTGACAGGGGCCAGCTATGGCTACACCTTC | CASSLTGASYGYTF
NA | TRBJ2-7 | TRBV12-3/TRBV12-4 | NA | TGTGCCAGCAGCCAGGGACGGAACTACGAGCAGTACTTC | CASSQGRNYEQYF
NA | TRBJ1-6 | TRBV5-4 | NA | TGTGCCAGCAGCCTCCGGGACACCCGTTATAATTCACCCCTCCACTTT | CASSLRDTRYNSPLHF
NA | TRBJ1-2 | TRBV20-1 | NA | TGCAGTGCCCGCGGGGTTCGGCAGGGAGGTGAGGGCTACACCTTC | CSARGVRQGGEGYTF
few | TRBJ2-3 | TRBV20-1 | NA | TGCAGTGCTAGCGTACCTAGCACAGATACGCAGTATTTT | CSASVPSTDTQYF
NA | TRBJ1-6 | TRBV3-1 | NA | TGTGCCAGCAGCCAAGATCGGGCGGACGCCTATTCACCCCTCCACTTT | CASSQDRADAYSPLHF
NA | TRBJ2-4 | TRBV7-2 | NA | TGTGCCAGCAGGGATTGGAGAAGCGCCAAAAACATTCAGTACTTC | CASRDWRSAKNIQYF
NA | TRBJ2-7 | TRBV3-1 | NA | TGTGCCAGCAGCCGCTTGGGTGGGGACGAGCAGTACTTC | CASSRLGGDEQYF
NA | TRBJ1-4 | TRBV5-1 | TRBD1 | TGCGCCAGCAGCACCGGACAGGGGGGAGGAAAACTGTTTTTT | CASSTGQGGGKLFF
few | TRBJ1-5 | TRBV7-9 | NA | TGTGCCAGCAGCTTCTATTCAGGAAGCCATAGCAATCAGCCCCAGCATTTT | CASSFYSGSHSNQPQHF